Included here is one T cell receptor beta chain sequence, with context. Antigen specificity is unknown. The germline V gene encodes CDR1 SNHLY and CDR2 FYNNEI. Unmatched junction bases numbered 6, after V lost 6 bases and J lost 5 bases. CDR3 length: 13 residues. Profiled with immunoSEQ multiplex PCR; TCRdb holds only in-frame clones, not every one. The data contain under 150,000 clones, about 93% of them seen just once; the ten biggest clones take up 1.9%. The sample is drawn from a study of T cell responses to AZD1222 COVID-19 vaccine. Study results and limitations: White British people made up most donors, females outnumbered males, and clonal diversity was possibly underestimated. Breadth and depth of Spike-specific TCRs rose after two AZD1222 doses. Repertoire sampling occurred only after the peak T cell response.

The V and J genes are TRBV2 and TRBJ1-2; 7 bases agree with TRBD1. The source was peripheral blood, collected on day 0 of AZD1222 vaccination. The sequence came from an adult in good health. The CDR3 coding sequence is TGTGCCAGCAGGGTGGGACAGCAGTATGGCTACACCTTC. Its translation: CASRVGQQYGYTF. The variable domain in full, completed from reference TRBV2 and TRBJ1-2, reads EPEVTQTPSHQVTQMGQEVILRCVPISNHLYFYWYRQILGQKVEFLVSFYNNEISEKSEIFDDQFSVERPDGSNFTLKIRSTKLEDSAMYFCASRVGQQYGYTFGSGTRLTVV.